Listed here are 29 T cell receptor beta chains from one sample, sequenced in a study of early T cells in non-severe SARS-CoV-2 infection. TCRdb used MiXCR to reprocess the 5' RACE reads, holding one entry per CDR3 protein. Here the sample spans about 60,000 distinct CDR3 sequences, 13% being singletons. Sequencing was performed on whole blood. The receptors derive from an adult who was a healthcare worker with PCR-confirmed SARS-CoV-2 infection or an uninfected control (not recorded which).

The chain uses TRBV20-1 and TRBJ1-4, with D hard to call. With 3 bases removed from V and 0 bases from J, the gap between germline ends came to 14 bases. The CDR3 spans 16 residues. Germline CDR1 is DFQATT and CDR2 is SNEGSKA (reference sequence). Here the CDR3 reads CSASWASYATNEKLFF. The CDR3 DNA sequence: TGCAGTGCTAGCTGGGCCAGTTATGCAACTAATGAAAAACTGTTTTTT.

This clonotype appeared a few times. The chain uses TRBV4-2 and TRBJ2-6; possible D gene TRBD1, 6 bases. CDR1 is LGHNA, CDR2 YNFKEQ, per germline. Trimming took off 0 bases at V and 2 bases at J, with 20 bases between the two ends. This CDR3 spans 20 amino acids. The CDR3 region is CASSQDPQGWPLPGANVLTF. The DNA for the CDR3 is TGTGCCAGCAGCCAAGATCCCCAGGGGTGGCCGTTACCTGGGGCCAACGTCCTGACTTTC.

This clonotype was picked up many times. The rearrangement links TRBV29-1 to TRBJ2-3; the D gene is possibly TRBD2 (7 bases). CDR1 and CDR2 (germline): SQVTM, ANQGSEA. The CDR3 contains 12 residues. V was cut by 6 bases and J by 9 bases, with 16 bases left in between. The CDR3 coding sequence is TGCAGCGTCGCACCGGGGGGCGGGACGCAGTATTTT. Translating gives CSVAPGGGTQYF.

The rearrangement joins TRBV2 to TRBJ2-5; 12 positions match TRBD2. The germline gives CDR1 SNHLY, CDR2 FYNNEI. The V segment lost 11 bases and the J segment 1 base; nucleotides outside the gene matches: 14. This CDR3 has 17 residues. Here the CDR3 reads CAGHPRRLAGAQETQYF. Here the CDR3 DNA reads TGTGCCGGCCACCCGCGCCGACTAGCGGGGGCCCAAGAGACCCAGTACTTC.

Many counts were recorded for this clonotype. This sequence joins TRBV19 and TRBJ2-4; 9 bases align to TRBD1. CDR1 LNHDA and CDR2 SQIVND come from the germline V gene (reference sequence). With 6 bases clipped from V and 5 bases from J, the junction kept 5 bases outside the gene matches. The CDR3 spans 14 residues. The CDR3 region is CASRNRGRENIQYF. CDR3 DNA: TGTGCCAGTAGAAACAGGGGGCGTGAAAACATTCAGTACTTC.

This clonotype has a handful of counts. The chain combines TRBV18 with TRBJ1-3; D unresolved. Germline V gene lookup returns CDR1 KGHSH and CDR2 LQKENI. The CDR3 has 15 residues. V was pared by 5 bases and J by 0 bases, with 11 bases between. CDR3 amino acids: CASSDRARSGNTIYF. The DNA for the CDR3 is TGTGCCAGCTCAGACCGGGCGCGCTCTGGAAACACCATATATTTT.

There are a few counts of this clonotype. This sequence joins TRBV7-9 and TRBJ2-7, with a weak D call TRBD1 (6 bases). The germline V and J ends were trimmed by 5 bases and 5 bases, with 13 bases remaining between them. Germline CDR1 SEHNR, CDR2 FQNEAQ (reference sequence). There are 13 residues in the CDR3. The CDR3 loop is CASSPPGANEQYF. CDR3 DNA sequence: TGTGCCAGCAGCCCGCCAGGGGCGAACGAGCAGTACTTC.

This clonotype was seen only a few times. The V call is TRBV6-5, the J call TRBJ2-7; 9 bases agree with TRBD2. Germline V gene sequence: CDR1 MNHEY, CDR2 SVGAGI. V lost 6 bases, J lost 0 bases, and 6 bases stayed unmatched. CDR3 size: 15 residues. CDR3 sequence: CASRTTSGSSYEQYF. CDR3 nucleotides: TGTGCCAGCAGAACGACTAGCGGAAGCTCCTACGAGCAGTACTTC.

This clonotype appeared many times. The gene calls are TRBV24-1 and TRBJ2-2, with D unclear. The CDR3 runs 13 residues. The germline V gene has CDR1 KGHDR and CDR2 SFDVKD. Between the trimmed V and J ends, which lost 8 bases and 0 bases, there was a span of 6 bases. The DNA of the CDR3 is TGTGCCACCATGGGATCGAACACCGGGGAGCTGTTTTTT. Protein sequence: CATMGSNTGELFF.

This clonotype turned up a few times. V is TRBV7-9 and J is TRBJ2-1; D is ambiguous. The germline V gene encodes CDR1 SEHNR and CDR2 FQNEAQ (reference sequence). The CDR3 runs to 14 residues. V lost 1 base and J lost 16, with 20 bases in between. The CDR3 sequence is CASSLDLVPIVLFF. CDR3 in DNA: TGTGCCAGCAGCTTAGACCTCGTTCCGATTGTGCTCTTCTTC.

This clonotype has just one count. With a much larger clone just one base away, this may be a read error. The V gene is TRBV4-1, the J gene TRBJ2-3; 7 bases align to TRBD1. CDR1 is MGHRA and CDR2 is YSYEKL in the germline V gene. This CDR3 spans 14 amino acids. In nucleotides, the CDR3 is TGCGCCAGCAGCCAAGATTTGGGGACAGATTCGCAGTATTTT. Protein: CASSQDLGTDSQYF.

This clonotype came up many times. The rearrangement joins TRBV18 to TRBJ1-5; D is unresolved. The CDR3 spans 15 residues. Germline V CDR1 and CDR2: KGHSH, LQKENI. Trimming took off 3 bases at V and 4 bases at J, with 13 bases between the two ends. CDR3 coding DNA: TGTGCCAGCTCACCGTGGCAAGTCACTAATCAGCCCCAGCATTTT. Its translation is CASSPWQVTNQPQHF.

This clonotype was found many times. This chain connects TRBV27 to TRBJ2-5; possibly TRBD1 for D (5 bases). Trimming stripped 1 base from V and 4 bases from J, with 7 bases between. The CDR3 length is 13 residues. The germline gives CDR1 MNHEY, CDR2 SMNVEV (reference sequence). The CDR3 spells CASSLYGAETQYF. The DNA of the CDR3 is TGTGCCAGCAGTTTATATGGGGCAGAGACCCAGTACTTC.

The CDR3 DNA sequence: TGTGCCACAGGGTTAGGGAGGACCGGGGAGCTGTTTTTT. It encodes CATGLGRTGELFF. J is TRBJ2-2 and V is TRBV6-5; D possibly corresponds to TRBD2 (6 bases). CDR1 and CDR2 (germline): MNHEY, SVGAGI. The V and J ends lost 10 bases and 5 bases respectively, with 14 bases between them. The CDR3 totals 13 residues.

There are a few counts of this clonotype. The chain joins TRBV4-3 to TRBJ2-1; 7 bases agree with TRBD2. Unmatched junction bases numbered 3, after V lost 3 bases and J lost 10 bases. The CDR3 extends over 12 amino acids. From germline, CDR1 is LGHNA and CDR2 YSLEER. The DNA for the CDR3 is TGCGCCAGCAGCCAGCCGGGACTAGAGCAGTTCTTC. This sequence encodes CASSQPGLEQFF.

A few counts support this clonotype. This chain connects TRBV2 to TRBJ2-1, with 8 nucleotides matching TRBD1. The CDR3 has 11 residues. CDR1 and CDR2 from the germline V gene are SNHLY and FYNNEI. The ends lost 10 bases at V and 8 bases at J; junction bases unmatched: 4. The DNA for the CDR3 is TGTGCCACGGACAGGGCCCATGAGCAGTTCTTC. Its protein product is CATDRAHEQFF.

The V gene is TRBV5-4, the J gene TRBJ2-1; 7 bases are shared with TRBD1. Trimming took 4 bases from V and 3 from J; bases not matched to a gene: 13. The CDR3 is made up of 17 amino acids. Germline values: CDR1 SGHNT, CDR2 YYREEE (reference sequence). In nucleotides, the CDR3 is TGTGCCAGCAGCCAAATGGTAGGGGGCGTAAACTACAATGAGCAGTTCTTC. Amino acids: CASSQMVGGVNYNEQFF. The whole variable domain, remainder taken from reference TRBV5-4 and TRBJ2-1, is ETGVTQSPTHLIKTRGQQVTLRCSSQSGHNTVSWYQQALGQGPQFIFQYYREEENGRGNFPPRFSGLQFPNYSSELNVNALELDDSALYLCASSQMVGGVNYNEQFFGPGTRLTVL.

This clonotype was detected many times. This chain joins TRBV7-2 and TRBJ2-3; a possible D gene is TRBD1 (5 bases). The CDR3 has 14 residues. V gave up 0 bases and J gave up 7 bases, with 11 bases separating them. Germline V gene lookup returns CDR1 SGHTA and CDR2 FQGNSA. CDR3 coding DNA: TGTGCCAGCAGCTTAGCGCAGGGCCGCTATACGCAGTATTTT. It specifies CASSLAQGRYTQYF.

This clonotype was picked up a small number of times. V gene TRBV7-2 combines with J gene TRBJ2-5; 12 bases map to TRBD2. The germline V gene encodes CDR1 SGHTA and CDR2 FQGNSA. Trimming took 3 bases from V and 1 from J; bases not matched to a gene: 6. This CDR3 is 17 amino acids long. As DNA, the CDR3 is TGTGCCAGCAGCTTGACTAGCGGGAGCCTGATCCAAGAGACCCAGTACTTC. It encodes CASSLTSGSLIQETQYF.

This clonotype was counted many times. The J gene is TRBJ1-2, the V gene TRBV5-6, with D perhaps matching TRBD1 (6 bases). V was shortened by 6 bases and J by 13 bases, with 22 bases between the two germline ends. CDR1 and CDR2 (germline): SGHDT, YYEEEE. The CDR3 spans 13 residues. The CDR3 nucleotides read TGTGCCAGCACCTTTTCTCCGGGACACTCGTTCACCTTC. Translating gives CASTFSPGHSFTF.

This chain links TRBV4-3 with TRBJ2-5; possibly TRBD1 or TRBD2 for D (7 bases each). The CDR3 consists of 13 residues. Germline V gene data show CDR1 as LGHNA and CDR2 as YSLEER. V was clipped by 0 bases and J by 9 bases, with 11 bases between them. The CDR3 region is CASSQDRGGAQYF. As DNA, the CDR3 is TGCGCCAGCAGCCAAGACAGGGGGGGAGCCCAGTACTTC.

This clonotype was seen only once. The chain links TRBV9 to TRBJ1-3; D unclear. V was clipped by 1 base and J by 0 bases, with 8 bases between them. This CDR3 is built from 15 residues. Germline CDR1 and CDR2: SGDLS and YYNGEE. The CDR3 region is CASSVQSYSGNTIYF. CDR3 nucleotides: TGTGCCAGCAGCGTACAGTCTTACTCTGGAAACACCATATATTTT.

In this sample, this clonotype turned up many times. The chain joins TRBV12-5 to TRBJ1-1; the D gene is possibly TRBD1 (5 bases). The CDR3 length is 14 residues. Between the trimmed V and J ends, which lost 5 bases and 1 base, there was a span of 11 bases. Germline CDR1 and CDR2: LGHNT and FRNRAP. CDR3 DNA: TGTGCTAGTGGTACGGGACGGCAGAACACTGAAGCTTTCTTT. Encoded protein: CASGTGRQNTEAFF.

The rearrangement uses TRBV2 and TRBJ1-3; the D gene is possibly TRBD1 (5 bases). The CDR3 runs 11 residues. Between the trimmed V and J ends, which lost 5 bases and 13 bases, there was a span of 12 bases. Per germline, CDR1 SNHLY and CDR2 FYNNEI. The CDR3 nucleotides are TGTGCCAGCAGTTTCTCGACAGCAATATATTTT. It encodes CASSFSTAIYF.

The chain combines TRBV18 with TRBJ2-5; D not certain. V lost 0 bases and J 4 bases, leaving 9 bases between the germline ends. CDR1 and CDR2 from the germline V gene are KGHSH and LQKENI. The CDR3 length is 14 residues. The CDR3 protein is CASSPPSERETQYF. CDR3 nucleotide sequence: TGTGCCAGCTCACCACCGTCGGAGAGAGAGACCCAGTACTTC.

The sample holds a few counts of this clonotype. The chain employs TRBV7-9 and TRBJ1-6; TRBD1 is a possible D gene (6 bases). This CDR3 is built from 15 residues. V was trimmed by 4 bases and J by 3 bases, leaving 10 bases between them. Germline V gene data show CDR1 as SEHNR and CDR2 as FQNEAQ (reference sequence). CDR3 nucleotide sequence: TGTGCCAGCAGCTCGGAGGGGGACTATAATTCACCCCTCCACTTT. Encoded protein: CASSSEGDYNSPLHF.

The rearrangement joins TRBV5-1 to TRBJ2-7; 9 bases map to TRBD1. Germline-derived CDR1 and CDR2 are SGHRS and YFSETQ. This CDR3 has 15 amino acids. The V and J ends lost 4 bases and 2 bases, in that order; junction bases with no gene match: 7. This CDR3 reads CASSPGQGMAYEQYF. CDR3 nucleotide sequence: TGCGCCAGCAGCCCTGGACAGGGGATGGCCTACGAGCAGTACTTC.

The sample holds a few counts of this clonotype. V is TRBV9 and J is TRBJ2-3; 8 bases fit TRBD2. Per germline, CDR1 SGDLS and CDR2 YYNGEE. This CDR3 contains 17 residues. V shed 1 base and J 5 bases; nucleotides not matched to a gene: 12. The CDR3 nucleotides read TGTGCCAGCAGCGTACCCCTAGGAGCGGGGGTAGGAGATACGCAGTATTTT. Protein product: CASSVPLGAGVGDTQYF.

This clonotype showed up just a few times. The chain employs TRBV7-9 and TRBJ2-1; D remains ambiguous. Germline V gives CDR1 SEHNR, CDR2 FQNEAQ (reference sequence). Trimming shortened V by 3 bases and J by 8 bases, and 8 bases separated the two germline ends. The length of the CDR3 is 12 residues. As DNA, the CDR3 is TGTGCCAGCAGCTTTTCCACCTATGAGCAGTTCTTC. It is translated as CASSFSTYEQFF.